A selection of T cell receptor beta chains follows, all from one sample in a study of long-term antiretroviral therapy in people with HIV. Repertoires were generated with immunoSEQ multiplex PCR, while TCRdb's copy carries only in-frame clones and drops some. This repertoire shows about 30,000 clones, 85% to 95% found once; its top ten account for 2.7%. Here the sequenced sample was unsorted PBMCs, taken around 7.4 years after starting antiretroviral therapy. Receptors originate from a man aged 45 to 65 with HIV. Both conserved end residues are part of each CDR3. The size field is filled for only some rows; it gives once, few, many or a size class.

J,length,V,size,CDR3
TRBJ1-3,14,TRBV30,once,CAWSSGVGGNTIYF
TRBJ1-2,13,TRBV6-1,.,CASSASGDYGYTF
TRBJ2-1,13,TRBV29-1,.,CSGHRGSGDEQFF
TRBJ1-4,13,TRBV4-1,.,CASTGTFNEKLFF
TRBJ1-1,13,TRBV29-1,.,CSGEQGFHTEAFF
TRBJ2-1,15,TRBV19,once,CASSIGTGWRDEQFF
TRBJ1-5,15,TRBV19,.,CASSIGGGGGQPQHF
TRBJ2-5,16,TRBV4-3,.,CASSHYGSGGGETQYF
TRBJ1-3,15,TRBV5-6,.,CASQKRGSSGNTIYF
TRBJ2-5,17,TRBV5-1,once,CASSFGLAGGTKETQYF
TRBJ2-5,16,TRBV4-3,.,CASSQEGTSGQETQYF
TRBJ2-3,14,TRBV5-1,once,CASSYGTGTDTQYF
TRBJ1-6,17,TRBV12-5,.,CASGLAIADSWDSPLHF
TRBJ1-5,15,TRBV4-3,once,CASSQNRDGSEPQHF
TRBJ2-7,15,TRBV19,.,CASSIYSDSSYEQYF
TRBJ1-1,14,TRBV5-1,.,CASSFRTGGTEAFF
TRBJ2-3,15,TRBV6-6,.,CASSYGTSATDTQYF
TRBJ2-7,11,TRBV28,.,CASRDDYEQYF
TRBJ2-3,13,TRBV30,.,CALHTDSTDTQYF
TRBJ1-4,13,TRBV15,.,CAAKGATNEKLFF
TRBJ2-7,13,TRBV7-3,.,CASSLRGGYEQYF
TRBJ2-7,15,TRBV30,.,CAWRLTGRMIVEQYF
TRBJ2-7,13,TRBV7-3,.,CASSLGIPYEQYF
TRBJ2-7,16,TRBV7-8,.,CASSPLIAGGYYEQYF
TRBJ1-6,14,TRBV11-2,.,CASRGDRGGSPLHF
TRBJ2-7,11,TRBV29-1,once,CSVTGVGEQYF
TRBJ2-7,14,TRBV10-1,.,CASSVGGGSYEQYF
TRBJ2-1,16,TRBV7-2,once,CASSLRDGGGAGEQFF
TRBJ2-3,16,TRBV6-1,.,CASSDGWQGSTDTQYF
TRBJ1-5,16,TRBV4-3,.,CASSPGLTTGDQPQHF
TRBJ1-1,16,TRBV10-1,once,CASSSQGLVANTEAFF
TRBJ1-4,16,TRBV7-2,.,CASSLALQGPNEKLFF
TRBJ1-4,13,TRBV27,once,CASSQYDGQRLFF
TRBJ1-1,16,TRBV19,.,CASSVGIRGQNTEAFF
TRBJ2-2,15,TRBV25-1,once,CASSVSGGYTGELFF
TRBJ1-1,15,TRBV10-2,.,CASSELGSLGTEAFF
TRBJ2-1,14,TRBV5-1,once,CASSLDGPSNEQFF
TRBJ2-7,18,TRBV9,.,CASSPPGTSGGSSYEQYF
TRBJ2-4,17,TRBV13,.,CASSSNPGDRAKNIQYF
TRBJ2-1,17,TRBV27,.,CASSFLPLAGGLNEQFF
TRBJ1-1,16,TRBV7-6,.,CASSLYSGHLNTEAFF
TRBJ1-6,16,TRBV21-1,.,CASSKAGHHYNSPLHF
TRBJ1-4,14,TRBV6-5,.,CASRTDGTQGKLFF
TRBJ2-7,15,TRBV5-6,.,CASSFDTGEAVEQYF
TRBJ1-5,14,TRBV28,.,CASSGGGSGQPQHF
TRBJ2-4,18,TRBV4-3,.,CASSQDLPIQGAKNIQYF
TRBJ2-3,11,TRBV20-1,.,CSASVMDTQYF
TRBJ2-2,14,TRBV11-2,.,CASSSQGRTGELFF
TRBJ2-3,14,TRBV10-3,once,CAISERDTSDTQYF
TRBJ2-3,16,TRBV4-3,.,CASSQDGTSGADTQYF
TRBJ1-1,11,TRBV30,.,CAWSEGGEAFF
TRBJ2-1,13,TRBV5-1,.,CASSLGGSEKQFF
TRBJ1-5,17,TRBV7-9,.,CASSLEAGPYSNQPQHF
TRBJ1-5,13,TRBV28,.,CASSLPGLPPQHF
TRBJ2-2,15,TRBV7-2,.,CASSLNGANTGELFF
TRBJ1-5,14,TRBV2,few,CASSFTGSKVPQHF
TRBJ2-2,14,TRBV29-1,.,CSVRPGGRGGELFF
TRBJ1-2,15,TRBV28,.,CASSSGEGVFYGYTF
TRBJ2-1,13,TRBV6-6,.,CASSLLGPREQFF